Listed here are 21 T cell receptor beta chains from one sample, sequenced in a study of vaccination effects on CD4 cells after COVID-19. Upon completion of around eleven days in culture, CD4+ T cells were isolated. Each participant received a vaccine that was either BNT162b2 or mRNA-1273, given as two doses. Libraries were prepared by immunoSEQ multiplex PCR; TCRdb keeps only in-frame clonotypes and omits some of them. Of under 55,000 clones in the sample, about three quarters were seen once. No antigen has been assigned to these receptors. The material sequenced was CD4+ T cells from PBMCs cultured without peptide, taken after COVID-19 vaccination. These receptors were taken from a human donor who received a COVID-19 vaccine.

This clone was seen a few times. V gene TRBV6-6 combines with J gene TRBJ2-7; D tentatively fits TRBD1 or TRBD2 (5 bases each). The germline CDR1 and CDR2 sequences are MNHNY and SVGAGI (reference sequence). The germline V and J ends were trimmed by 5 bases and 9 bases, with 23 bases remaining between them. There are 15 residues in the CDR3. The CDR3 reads CASSPDGGPPDGQYF. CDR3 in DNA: TGTGCCAGCAGTCCCGATGGGGGACCCCCTGACGGGCAGTACTTC.

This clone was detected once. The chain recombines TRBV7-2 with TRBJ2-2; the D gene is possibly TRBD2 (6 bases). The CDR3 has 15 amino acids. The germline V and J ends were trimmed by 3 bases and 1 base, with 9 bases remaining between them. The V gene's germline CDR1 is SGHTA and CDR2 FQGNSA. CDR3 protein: CASSLGGVNTGELFF. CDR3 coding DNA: TGTGCCAGCAGCTTGGGCGGGGTGAACACCGGGGAGCTGTTTTTT. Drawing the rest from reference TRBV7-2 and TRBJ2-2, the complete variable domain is GAGVSQSPSNKVTEKGKDVELRCDPISGHTALYWYRQSLGQGLEFLIYFQGNSAPDKSGLPSDRFSAERTGGSVSTLTIQRTQQEDSAVYLCASSLGGVNTGELFFGEGSRLTVL.

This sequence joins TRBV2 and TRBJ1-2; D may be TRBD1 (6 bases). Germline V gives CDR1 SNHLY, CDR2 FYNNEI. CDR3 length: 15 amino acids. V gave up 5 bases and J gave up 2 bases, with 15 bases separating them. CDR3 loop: CASSINREANYGYTF. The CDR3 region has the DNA TGTGCCAGCAGTATAAACAGGGAAGCGAACTATGGCTACACCTTC.

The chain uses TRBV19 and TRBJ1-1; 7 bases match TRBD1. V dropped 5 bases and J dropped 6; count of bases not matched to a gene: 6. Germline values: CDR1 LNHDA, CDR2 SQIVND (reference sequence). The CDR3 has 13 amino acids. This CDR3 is CASSLMTGSEAFF. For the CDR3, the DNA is TGTGCCAGTAGTTTGATGACAGGGTCTGAAGCTTTCTTT.

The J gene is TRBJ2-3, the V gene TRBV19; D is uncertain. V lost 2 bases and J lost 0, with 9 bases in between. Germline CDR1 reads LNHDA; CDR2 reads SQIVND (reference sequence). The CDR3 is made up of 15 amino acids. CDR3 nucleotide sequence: TGTGCCAGTAGTATAACGTTCAGGAGCACAGATACGCAGTATTTT. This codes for CASSITFRSTDTQYF.

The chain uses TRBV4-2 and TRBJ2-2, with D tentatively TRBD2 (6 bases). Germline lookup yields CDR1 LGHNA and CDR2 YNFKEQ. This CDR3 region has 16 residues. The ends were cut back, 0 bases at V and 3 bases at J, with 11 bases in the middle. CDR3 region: CASSQDIAGYTGELFF. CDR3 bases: TGTGCCAGCAGCCAAGATATCGCGGGATACACCGGGGAGCTGTTTTTT.

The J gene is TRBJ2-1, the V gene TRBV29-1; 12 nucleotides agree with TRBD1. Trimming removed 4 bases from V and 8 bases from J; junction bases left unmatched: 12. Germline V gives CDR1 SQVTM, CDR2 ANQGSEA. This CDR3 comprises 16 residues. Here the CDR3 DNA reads TGCAGCGTTGTTGGGGACAGGGGGCGCTTGGGGGATGAGCAGTTCTTC. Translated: CSVVGDRGRLGDEQFF.

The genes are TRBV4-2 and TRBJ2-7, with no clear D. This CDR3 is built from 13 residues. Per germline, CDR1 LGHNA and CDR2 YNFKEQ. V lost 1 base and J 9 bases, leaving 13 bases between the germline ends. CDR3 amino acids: CASSQAGVSRQYF. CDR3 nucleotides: TGTGCCAGCAGCCAAGCAGGTGTTAGTAGGCAGTACTTC.

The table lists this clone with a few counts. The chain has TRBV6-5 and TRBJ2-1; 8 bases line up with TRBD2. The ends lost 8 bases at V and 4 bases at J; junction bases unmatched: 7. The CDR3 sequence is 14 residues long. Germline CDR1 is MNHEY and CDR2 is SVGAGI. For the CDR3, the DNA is TGTGCCAGCTTCCCGCCTAGCGGGTACAATGAGCAGTTCTTC. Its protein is CASFPPSGYNEQFF.

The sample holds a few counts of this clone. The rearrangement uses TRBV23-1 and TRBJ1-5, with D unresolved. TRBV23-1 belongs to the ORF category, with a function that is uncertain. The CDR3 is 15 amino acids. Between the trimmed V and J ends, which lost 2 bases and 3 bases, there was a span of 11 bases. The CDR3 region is CASSQGEESNQPQHF. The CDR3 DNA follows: TGCGCCAGCAGTCAAGGCGAAGAATCCAATCAGCCCCAGCATTTT.

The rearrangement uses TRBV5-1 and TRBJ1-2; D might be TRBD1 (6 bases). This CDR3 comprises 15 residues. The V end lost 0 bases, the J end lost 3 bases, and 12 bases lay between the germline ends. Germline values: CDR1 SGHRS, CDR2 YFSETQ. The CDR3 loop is CASSLDSQGHYGYTF. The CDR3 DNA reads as TGCGCCAGCAGCTTGGATTCGCAGGGGCACTATGGCTACACCTTC.

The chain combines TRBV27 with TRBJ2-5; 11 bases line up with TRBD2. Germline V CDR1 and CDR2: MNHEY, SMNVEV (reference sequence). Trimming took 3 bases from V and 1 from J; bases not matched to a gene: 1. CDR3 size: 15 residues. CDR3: CASSFGTSGQETQYF. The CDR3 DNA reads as TGTGCCAGCAGTTTCGGGACTAGCGGCCAAGAGACCCAGTACTTC.

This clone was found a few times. The CDR3 protein is CASSVQGTIGELFF. CDR3 bases: TGCGCCAGCAGCGTGCAGGGTACCATCGGGGAGCTGTTTTTT. J is TRBJ2-2 and V is TRBV10-1, with D perhaps TRBD1 (5 bases). The CDR3 runs to 14 residues. The V gene lost 6 bases and the J gene lost 7 bases, with 15 bases spanning the gap. Per the germline V gene, CDR1 is WNHNN and CDR2 is SYGVQD (reference sequence).

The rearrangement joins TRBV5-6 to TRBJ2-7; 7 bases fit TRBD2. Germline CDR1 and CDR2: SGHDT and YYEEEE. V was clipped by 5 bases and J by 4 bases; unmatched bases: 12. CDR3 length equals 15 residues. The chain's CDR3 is CASRTSGGSTYEQYF. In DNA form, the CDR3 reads TGTGCCAGCAGGACCTCTGGCGGGAGTACGTACGAGCAGTACTTC. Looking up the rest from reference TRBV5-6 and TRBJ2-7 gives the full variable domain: DAGVTQSPTHLIKTRGQQVTLRCSPKSGHDTVSWYQQALGQGPQFIFQYYEEEERQRGNFPDRFSGHQFPNYSSELNVNALLLGDSALYLCASRTSGGSTYEQYFGPGTRLTVT.

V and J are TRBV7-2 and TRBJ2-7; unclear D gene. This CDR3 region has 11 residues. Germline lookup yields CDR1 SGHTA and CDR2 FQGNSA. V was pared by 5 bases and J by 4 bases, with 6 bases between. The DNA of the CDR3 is TGTGCCAGCAGCCCGAGTTACGAGCAGTACTTC. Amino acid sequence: CASSPSYEQYF. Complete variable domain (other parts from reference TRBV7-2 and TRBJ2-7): GAGVSQSPSNKVTEKGKDVELRCDPISGHTALYWYRQSLGQGLEFLIYFQGNSAPDKSGLPSDRFSAERTGGSVSTLTIQRTQQEDSAVYLCASSPSYEQYFGPGTRLTVT.

In DNA form, the CDR3 reads TGCAGCGCCCTAACAGGGTTCAATCAGCCCCAGCATTTT. Translating it yields CSALTGFNQPQHF. The chain is built from TRBV29-1 and TRBJ1-5; weak D call: TRBD1 (6 bases). The V gene lost 7 bases and the J gene lost 3 bases, with 13 bases spanning the gap. Germline V gene data show CDR1 as SQVTM and CDR2 as ANQGSEA. The CDR3 is 13 residues long.

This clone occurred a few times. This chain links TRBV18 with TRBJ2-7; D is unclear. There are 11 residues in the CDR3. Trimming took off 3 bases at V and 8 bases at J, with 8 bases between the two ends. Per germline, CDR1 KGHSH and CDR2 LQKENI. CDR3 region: CASSPDIQQYF. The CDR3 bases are TGTGCCAGCTCACCTGACATTCAGCAGTACTTC. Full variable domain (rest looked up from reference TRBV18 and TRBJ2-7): NAGVMQNPRHLVRRRGQEARLRCSPMKGHSHVYWYRQLPEEGLKFMVYLQKENIIDESGMPKERFSAEFPKEGPSILRIQQVVRGDSAAYFCASSPDIQQYFGPGTRLTVT.

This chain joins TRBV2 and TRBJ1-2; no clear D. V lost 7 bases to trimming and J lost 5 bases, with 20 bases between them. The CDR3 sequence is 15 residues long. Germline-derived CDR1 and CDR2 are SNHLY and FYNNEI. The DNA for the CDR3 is TGTGCCAGCACCACTGGTGGGGATCGCCTTTATGGCTACACCTTC. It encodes CASTTGGDRLYGYTF.

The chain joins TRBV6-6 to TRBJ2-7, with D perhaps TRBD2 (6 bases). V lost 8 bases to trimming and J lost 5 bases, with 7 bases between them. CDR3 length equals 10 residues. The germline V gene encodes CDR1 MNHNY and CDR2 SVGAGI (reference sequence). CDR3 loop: CASGGDEQYF. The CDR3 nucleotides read TGTGCCAGCGGAGGGGACGAGCAGTACTTC.

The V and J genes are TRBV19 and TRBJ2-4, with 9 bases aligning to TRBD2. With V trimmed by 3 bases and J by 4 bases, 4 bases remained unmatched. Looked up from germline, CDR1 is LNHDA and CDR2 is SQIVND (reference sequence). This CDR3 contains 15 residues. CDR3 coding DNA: TGTGCCAGTAGTATGTTGGCGGGGGGGAAAAACATTCAGTACTTC. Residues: CASSMLAGGKNIQYF.

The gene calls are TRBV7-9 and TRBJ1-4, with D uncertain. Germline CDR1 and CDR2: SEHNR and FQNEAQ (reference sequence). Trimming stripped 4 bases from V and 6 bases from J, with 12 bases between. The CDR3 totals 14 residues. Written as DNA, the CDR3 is TGTGCCAGCAGCTCCCCCCCTGGTGATGAAAAACTGTTTTTT. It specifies CASSSPPGDEKLFF.